What follows are 8 T cell receptor beta chains derived from one specimen sequenced in a study of esophageal squamous cell carcinoma under preoperative chemotherapy. From the PCR reads, TCRdb called clonotypes with MiXCR, one entry per CDR3 protein. The sample consists of around 34,000 distinct CDR3 sequences, 40% to 60% of them appearing once. Time point reported: after preoperative PTX-NDP chemotherapy. Specimen collection occurred from a patient given preoperative chemotherapy. Every receptor here comes from a human donor with esophageal squamous cell carcinoma. The donor label of this sample is uncertain.

This clonotype was seen at least ten times. The chain is built from TRBV7-2 and TRBJ2-2; D remains unclear. CDR1 SGHTA and CDR2 FQGNSA come from the germline V gene. This CDR3 comprises 15 residues. Trimming removed 1 base from V and 6 bases from J, with 12 bases in between. DNA of the CDR3: TGTGCCAGCAGCTTAGTGTTGGGATATGCCGGGGAGCTGTTTTTT. Translation: CASSLVLGYAGELFF.

The V gene is TRBV30, the J gene TRBJ2-5; 9 bases agree with TRBD2. CDR1 and CDR2 (germline): GTSNPN, SVGIG (reference sequence). With 2 bases clipped from V and 5 bases from J, the junction kept 12 bases outside the gene matches. The CDR3 consists of 16 residues. The CDR3 loop is CAWSPTGRGGRETQYF. For the CDR3, the DNA is TGTGCCTGGAGTCCGACGGGGCGGGGGGGCCGGGAGACCCAGTACTTC.

V is TRBV7-9 and J is TRBJ2-3, with D perhaps TRBD2 (6 bases). Gene TRBJ2-7 matches the end of the DNA better, so the J call may be wrong. The CDR3 totals 19 residues. Germline CDR1 is SEHNR and CDR2 is FQNEAQ (reference sequence). CDR3 region: CASSEVTGTGVWAKDTQYF. The CDR3 nucleotides read TGTGCCAGCAGCGAGGTGACCGGGACTGGGGTGTGGGCCAAAGACACGCAGTACTTC.

The chain is built from TRBV19 and TRBJ2-4; perhaps TRBD1 as D (6 bases). The CDR3 sequence is 18 residues long. Trimming left V 5 bases short and J 3 bases short, with 23 bases between. Germline CDR1 and CDR2: LNHDA and SQIVND (reference sequence). The CDR3 DNA reads as TGTGCCAGTAGTCCCCCGGGGCAGGGGATATTGGGCAAAAACATTCAGTACTTC. As protein: CASSPPGQGILGKNIQYF.

To note about this clonotype: Its ends do not fully match the called genes, so a read error is possible. This rearrangement joins TRBV7-8 to TRBJ2-2, with D unclear. The CDR3 length is 12 residues. Looked up from germline, CDR1 is SGHVS and CDR2 is FQNEAQ. The CDR3 protein is CASSSDAEEQFF. As DNA, the CDR3 is TGTGCCAGCAGCTCAGACGCCGAGGAGCAGTTTTTT. The full variable domain, with the rest looked up from reference TRBV7-8 and TRBJ2-2, is GAGVSQSPRYKVAKRGQDVALRCDPISGHVSLFWYQQALGQGPEFLTYFQNEAQLDKSGLPSDRFFAERPEGSVSTLKIQRTQQEDSAVYLCASSSDAEEQFFGEGSRLTVL.

Turning to this clonotype: An end of the junction does not agree with germline; a read error may underlie this. The chain has TRBV7-8 and TRBJ2-4, with D perhaps matching TRBD1 or TRBD2 (6 bases each). This CDR3 has 15 amino acids. The germline CDR1 and CDR2 sequences are SGHVS and FQNEAQ. CDR3 sequence: CARGTGGRDQNIQYF. The CDR3 nucleotides read TGTGCCAGGGGCACCGGGGGCCGAGACCAAAACATCCAGTACTTC.

As regards this clonotype: The junction shows a germline mismatch at one end, possibly a read error. The chain links TRBV6-1 to TRBJ2-4, with D possibly TRBD1 on 6 matching bases. CDR1 and CDR2 from the germline V gene are MNHNS and SASEGT. The CDR3 totals 14 residues. DNA of the CDR3: TGTGCCAGCAGTGGGGGGCTAGCCGTCAACACTCAGTACTTC. It yields the protein CASSGGLAVNTQYF.

V is TRBV7-6 and J is TRBJ2-3, with D possibly being TRBD2 (6 bases). CDR1 is SGHVS and CDR2 is FNYEAQ in the germline V gene. Deletions cut 9 bases from V and 12 bases from J, with 34 bases between. CDR3 length equals 17 residues. The CDR3 nucleotides read TGTGCCAGGAGCCCTGTCCCGGGACTGTCCGCAGAGGGCATTCAGTATTTT. Amino acids: CARSPVPGLSAEGIQYF.